This T cell receptor beta chain was obtained from a study of human T cells and chemical hapten exposure. Across the whole study: Patch testing was performed with 0.01% DPC on the upper back, with reading at 6 days. The patients, most of them female, presented with alopecia areata, totalis or universalis. Whole-study findings and limits: Expanded TCRs created a significantly greater count of big CDR3 similarity clusters than controls did.

The time point was: pre-sensitization, week 0. Treatment of the sample: therapeutic diphenylcyclopropenone sensitization with weekly scalp DPC. This clonotype has ten or more counts. Its antigen is still unknown. Germline V gene lookup returns CDR1 DFQATT and CDR2 SNEGSKA (reference sequence). V shed 5 bases, J shed 0 bases, and the junction held 13 bases outside the gene matches. The length of the CDR3 is 18 residues. One entry per CDR3 protein, called by TCRdb with MiXCR from the RACE reads. Among some 39,000 distinct CDR3 sequences listed, about 7.4% were seen once. This chain joins TRBV20-1 and TRBJ2-7; 13 bases align to TRBD2. The sequenced sample was whole blood, obtained in connection with sensitization to the hapten diphenylcyclopropenone (DPC). The sequence came from a woman aged 45-65 years with alopecia areata. Some clones in this sample may be carry-over from other donors' samples. CDR3 sequence reads: CSAGGTSGTPRSSYEQYF. The CDR3 bases are TGCAGTGCTGGAGGGACTAGCGGGACCCCTAGGAGCTCCTACGAGCAGTACTTC.